This T cell receptor (beta chain) was identified in a study of T cells after yellow fever vaccination. Study-level findings and limits: Reappearing after the booster were most of the clones from primary vaccination (about 96% CD4, 88% CD8).

UMIs were added to TCR cDNA along with a universal primer site when it was made by 5'RACE template switching. TCRdb processed the 5' RACE reads anew with MiXCR; each CDR3 protein has one entry. This sample has some 240,000 distinct CDR3 sequences; about 3.9% occur once, and the top ten carry around 19%. The CDR3 sequence is 16 residues long. CDR1 SGHKS and CDR2 YYEKEE come from the germline V gene (reference sequence). V was pared by 4 bases and J by 4 bases, with 8 bases of the junction left unmatched. In its sample, this clonotype was seen a few times. The antigen remains unidentified. The sample in question was PBMCs, obtained 15 days after the yellow fever booster vaccination. The clonotype was recovered from a man aged 18 to 29 who received the YFV17D yellow fever vaccine. The gene calls are TRBV5-5 and TRBJ1-2; 12 nucleotides agree with TRBD1. This CDR3 reads CASSRNRDRGLYGYTF. The CDR3 DNA sequence: TGTGCCAGCAGCCGTAACCGGGACAGGGGGCTCTATGGCTACACCTTC.